One and the same sample provided the 13 T cell receptor beta chains below, sequenced in a study of shared clonotypes between healthy human individuals. Sequenced by immunoSEQ multiplex PCR; TCRdb stores in-frame clones only, minus some. The data hold 1.4 million to 1.5 million clones, with roughly 95% observed a single time. Sequenced material: naive CD4+ T cells sorted from blood. Subset in this sample: CD45RA+ positively selected. The source is a man aged 25 to 40 in good health.

In regard to this clone: Other DNA variants within this sample encode the same CDR3. J is TRBJ2-3 and V is TRBV18; 9 nucleotides match TRBD1. V lost 4 bases, J lost 1 base, and 0 bases stayed unmatched. This CDR3 contains 14 residues. Germline loops: CDR1 KGHSH, CDR2 LQKENI. The CDR3 DNA reads as TGTGCCAGCTCACGGGACAGGGGCACAGATACGCAGTATTTT. As protein: CASSRDRGTDTQYF.

The J gene is TRBJ2-5, the V gene TRBV7-9; possible D gene TRBD1, 5 bases. The CDR3 extends over 15 amino acids. Germline CDR1 is SEHNR and CDR2 is FQNEAQ (reference sequence). V lost 7 bases, J lost 5 bases, and 20 bases lay in between. The CDR3 region is CASTEPSGMGETQYF. In DNA, the CDR3 is TGTGCCAGCACCGAACCTTCAGGGATGGGGGAGACCCAGTACTTC.

The chain carries TRBV5-1 and TRBJ1-6; no reliable D call. The germline V gene has CDR1 SGHRS and CDR2 YFSETQ. The V end was cut by 0 bases, the J end by 6 bases, with 4 bases between. CDR3 length: 13 residues. The CDR3 bases are TGCGCCAGCAGCTTGGACAGTAATTCACCCCTCCACTTT. It is translated as CASSLDSNSPLHF.

The rearrangement links TRBV11-2 to TRBJ1-1; TRBD1 agrees at 7 bases. The CDR3 runs to 15 residues. The germline gives CDR1 SGHAT, CDR2 FQNNGV. J lost 1 base, V lost 5 bases, and 7 bases had no gene match. This CDR3 is CASSPRTGGNTEAFF. The CDR3, as DNA: TGTGCCAGCAGCCCGCGGACAGGCGGGAACACTGAAGCTTTCTTT.

V and J are TRBV9 and TRBJ2-3, with 8 bases lining up with TRBD2. V gave up 2 bases and J gave up 4 bases; unmatched junction bases: 6. This CDR3 has 15 residues. Germline V lookup: CDR1 SGDLS, CDR2 YYNGEE. CDR3 DNA sequence: TGTGCCAGCAGCGTTTATCGGGAGGGTTCAGATACGCAGTATTTT. It codes for CASSVYREGSDTQYF.

Comment on this clone: The same CDR3 also results from other DNA sequences found in this sample. This chain connects TRBV18 to TRBJ2-1; D might be TRBD2 (6 bases). Trimming left V 0 bases short and J 4 bases short, with 10 bases between. This CDR3 is built from 15 residues. Germline CDR1 and CDR2: KGHSH and LQKENI. The CDR3 reads CASSPPTGSYNEQFF. The CDR3 DNA is TGTGCCAGCTCACCACCAACCGGGAGTTACAATGAGCAGTTCTTC.

The rearrangement uses TRBV6-5 and TRBJ1-2, with TRBD1 matching 8 bases. Germline values: CDR1 MNHEY, CDR2 SVGAGI. The CDR3 is made up of 14 amino acids. The V gene end was trimmed by 7 bases and the J gene end by 5 bases; junction bases not matched to a gene: 9. CDR3 sequence (DNA): TGTGCCAGCACCTCACAGGGGGGAAGGTATGGCTACACCTTC. Protein: CASTSQGGRYGYTF.

This clone has a single count. This chain connects TRBV10-1 to TRBJ2-3; tentatively, D is TRBD2 (6 bases). The CDR3 loop spans 15 amino acids. Per germline, CDR1 WNHNN and CDR2 SYGVQD (reference sequence). V shed 0 bases and J shed 8 bases, with 15 bases lying between them. CDR3 region: CASSESLRGLGTQYF. The CDR3 bases are TGCGCCAGCAGTGAGTCTCTTCGGGGGTTGGGTACGCAGTATTTT.

The V gene is TRBV9, the J gene TRBJ1-5; weak D call: TRBD1 (5 bases). The CDR3 loop spans 17 amino acids. Germline CDR1 and CDR2: SGDLS and YYNGEE. The V and J ends lost 0 bases and 7 bases respectively, with 20 bases between them. The CDR3 spells CASSVEKPADTQQPQHF. The CDR3 nucleotides read TGTGCCAGCAGCGTAGAAAAACCAGCGGACACTCAGCAGCCCCAGCATTTT.

The chain links TRBV6-5 to TRBJ2-7; D remains unclear. Trimming left V 2 bases short and J 2 bases short, with 4 bases between. CDR1 is MNHEY and CDR2 is SVGAGI in the germline V gene. The CDR3 length is 12 residues. CDR3 nucleotides: TGTGCCAGCAGTTACGGGACCTACGAGCAGTACTTC. This sequence encodes CASSYGTYEQYF.

Note on this clone: The same CDR3 is also encoded by other DNA sequences in this sample. The rearrangement links TRBV30 to TRBJ2-3; possibly TRBD1 or TRBD2 for D (5 bases each). V dropped 1 base and J dropped 1 base, with 6 bases sitting between them. The CDR3 has 13 amino acids. Germline V gene lookup returns CDR1 GTSNPN and CDR2 SVGIG (reference sequence). The CDR3 loop reads CAWSGGGTDTQYF. In DNA form, the CDR3 reads TGTGCCTGGAGTGGAGGGGGCACAGATACGCAGTATTTT.

The genes are TRBV5-1 and TRBJ2-1, with a weak D call TRBD1 (5 bases). V gave up 0 bases and J gave up 6 bases, with 13 bases separating them. CDR1 SGHRS and CDR2 YFSETQ come from the germline V gene. There are 15 residues in the CDR3. The CDR3 spells CASSLAFPGSNEQFF. The CDR3 bases are TGCGCCAGCAGCTTGGCCTTCCCAGGGTCCAATGAGCAGTTCTTC.

CDR3 amino acids: CASSSGRAETQYF. The CDR3 DNA reads TGTGCCAGTAGTAGCGGGAGGGCGGAGACCCAGTACTTC. This rearrangement joins TRBV19 to TRBJ2-5; 9 bases align to TRBD2. V was clipped by 4 bases and J by 5 bases; unmatched bases: 2. Germline-derived CDR1 and CDR2 are LNHDA and SQIVND (reference sequence). The CDR3 covers 13 residues.